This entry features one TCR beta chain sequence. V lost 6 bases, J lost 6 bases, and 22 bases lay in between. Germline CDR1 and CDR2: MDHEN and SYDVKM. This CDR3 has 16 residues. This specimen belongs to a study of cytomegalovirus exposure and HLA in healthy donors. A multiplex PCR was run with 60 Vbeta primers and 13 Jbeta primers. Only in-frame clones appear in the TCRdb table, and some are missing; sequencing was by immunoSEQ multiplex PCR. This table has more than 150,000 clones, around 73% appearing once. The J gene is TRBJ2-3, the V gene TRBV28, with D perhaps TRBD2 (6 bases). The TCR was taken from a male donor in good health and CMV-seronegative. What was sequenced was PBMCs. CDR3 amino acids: CASRTLLGTPRDTQYF. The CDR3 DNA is TGTGCCAGCAGAACCCTCTTAGGGACTCCCCGCGATACGCAGTATTTT.